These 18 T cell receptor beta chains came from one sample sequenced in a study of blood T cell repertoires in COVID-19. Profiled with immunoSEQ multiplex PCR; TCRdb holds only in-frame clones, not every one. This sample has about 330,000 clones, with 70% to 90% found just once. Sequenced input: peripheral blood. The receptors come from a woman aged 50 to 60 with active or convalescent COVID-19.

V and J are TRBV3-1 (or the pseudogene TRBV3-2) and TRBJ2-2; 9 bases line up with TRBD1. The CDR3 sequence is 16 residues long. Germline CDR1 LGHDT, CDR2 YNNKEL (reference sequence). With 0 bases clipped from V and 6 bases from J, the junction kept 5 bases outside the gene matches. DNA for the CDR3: TGTGCCAGCAGCCAAGAGGGGACAGGGAGGGCCGGGGAGCTGTTTTTT. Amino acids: CASSQEGTGRAGELFF.

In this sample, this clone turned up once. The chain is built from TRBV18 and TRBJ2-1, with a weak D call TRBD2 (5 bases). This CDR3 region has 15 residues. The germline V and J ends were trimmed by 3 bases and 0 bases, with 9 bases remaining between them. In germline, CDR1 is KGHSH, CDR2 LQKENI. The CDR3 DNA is TGTGCCAGCTCACCCTACCGGGACTCCTACAATGAGCAGTTCTTC. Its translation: CASSPYRDSYNEQFF. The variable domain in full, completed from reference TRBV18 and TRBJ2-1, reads NAGVMQNPRHLVRRRGQEARLRCSPMKGHSHVYWYRQLPEEGLKFMVYLQKENIIDESGMPKERFSAEFPKEGPSILRIQQVVRGDSAAYFCASSPYRDSYNEQFFGPGTRLTVL.

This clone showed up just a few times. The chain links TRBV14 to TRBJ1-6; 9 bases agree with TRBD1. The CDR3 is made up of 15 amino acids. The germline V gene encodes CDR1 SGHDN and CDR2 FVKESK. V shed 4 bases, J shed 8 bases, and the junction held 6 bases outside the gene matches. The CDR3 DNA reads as TGTGCCAGCAGCCCACGACGACAGGGGGATTCACCCCTCCACTTT. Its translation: CASSPRRQGDSPLHF.

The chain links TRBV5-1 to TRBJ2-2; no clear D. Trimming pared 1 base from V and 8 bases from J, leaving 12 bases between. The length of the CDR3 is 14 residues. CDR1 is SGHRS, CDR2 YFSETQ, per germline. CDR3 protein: CASSLSGLTGELFF. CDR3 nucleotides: TGCGCCAGCAGCTTGTCCGGGTTAACTGGGGAGCTGTTTTTT.

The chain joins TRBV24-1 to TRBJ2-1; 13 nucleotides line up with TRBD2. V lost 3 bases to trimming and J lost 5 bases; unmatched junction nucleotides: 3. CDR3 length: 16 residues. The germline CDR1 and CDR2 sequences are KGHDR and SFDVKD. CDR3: CATSDTGTSGNNEQFF. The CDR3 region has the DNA TGTGCCACCAGTGATACCGGGACTAGCGGGAACAATGAGCAGTTCTTC.

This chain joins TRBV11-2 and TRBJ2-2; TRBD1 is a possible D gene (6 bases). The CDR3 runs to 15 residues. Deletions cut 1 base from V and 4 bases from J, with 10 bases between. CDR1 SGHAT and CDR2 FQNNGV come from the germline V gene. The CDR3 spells CASSLAGQSTGELFF. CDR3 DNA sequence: TGTGCCAGCAGCTTAGCCGGACAGAGCACCGGGGAGCTGTTTTTT.

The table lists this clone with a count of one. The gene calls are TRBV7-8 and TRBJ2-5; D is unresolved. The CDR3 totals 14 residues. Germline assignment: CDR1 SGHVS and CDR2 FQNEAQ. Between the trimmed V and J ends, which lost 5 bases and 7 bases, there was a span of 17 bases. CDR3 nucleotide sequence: TGTGCCAGCAGCCTCGACTCCCCCGGCGGGACCCAGTACTTC. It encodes CASSLDSPGGTQYF. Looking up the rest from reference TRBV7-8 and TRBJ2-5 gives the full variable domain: GAGVSQSPRYKVAKRGQDVALRCDPISGHVSLFWYQQALGQGPEFLTYFQNEAQLDKSGLPSDRFFAERPEGSVSTLKIQRTQQEDSAVYLCASSLDSPGGTQYFGPGTRLLVL.

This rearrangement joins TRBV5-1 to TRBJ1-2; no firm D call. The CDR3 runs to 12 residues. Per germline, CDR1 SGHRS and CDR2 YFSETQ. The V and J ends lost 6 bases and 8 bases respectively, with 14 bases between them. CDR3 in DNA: TGCGCCAGCACCAATGACATTGACGGCTACACCTTC. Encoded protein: CASTNDIDGYTF.

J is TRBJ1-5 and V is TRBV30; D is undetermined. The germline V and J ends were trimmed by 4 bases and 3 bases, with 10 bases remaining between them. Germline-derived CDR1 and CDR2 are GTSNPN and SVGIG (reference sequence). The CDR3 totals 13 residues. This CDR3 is CAWTPGPNQPQHF. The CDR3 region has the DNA TGTGCCTGGACCCCTGGGCCCAATCAGCCCCAGCATTTT.

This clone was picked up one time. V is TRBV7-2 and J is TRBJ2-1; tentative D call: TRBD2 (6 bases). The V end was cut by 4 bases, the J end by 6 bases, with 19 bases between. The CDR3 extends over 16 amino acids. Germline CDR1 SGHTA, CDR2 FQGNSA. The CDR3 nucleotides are TGTGCCAGCAGCTCCCATGGCGGGAAGACATCCAATGAGCAGTTCTTC. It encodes CASSSHGGKTSNEQFF.

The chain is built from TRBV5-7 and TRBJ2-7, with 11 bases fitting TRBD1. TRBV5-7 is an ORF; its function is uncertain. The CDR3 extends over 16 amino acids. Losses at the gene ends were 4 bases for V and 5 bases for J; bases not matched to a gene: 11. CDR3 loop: CASSGIRDRGSNEQYF. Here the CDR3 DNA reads TGTGCCAGCAGCGGCATCCGGGACAGGGGGTCTAACGAGCAGTACTTC.

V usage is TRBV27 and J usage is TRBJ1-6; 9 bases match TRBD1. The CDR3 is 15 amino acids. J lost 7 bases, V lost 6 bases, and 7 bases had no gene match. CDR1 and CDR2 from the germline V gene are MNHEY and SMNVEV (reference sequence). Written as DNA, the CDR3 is TGTGCCAGCAGCCCTGGACAGGGGAGAAATTCACCCCTCCACTTT. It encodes CASSPGQGRNSPLHF.

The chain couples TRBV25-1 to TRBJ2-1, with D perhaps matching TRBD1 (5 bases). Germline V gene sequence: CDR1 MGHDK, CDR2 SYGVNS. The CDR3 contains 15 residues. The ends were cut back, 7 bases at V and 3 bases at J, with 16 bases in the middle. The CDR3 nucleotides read TGTGCCAGCAACGCCCCAGGGTATGGCTACAATGAGCAGTTCTTC. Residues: CASNAPGYGYNEQFF.

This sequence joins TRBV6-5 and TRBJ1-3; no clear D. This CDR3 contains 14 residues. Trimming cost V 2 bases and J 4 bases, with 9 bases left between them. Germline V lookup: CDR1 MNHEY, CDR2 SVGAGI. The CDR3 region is CASSYVQSGNTIYF. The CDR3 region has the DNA TGTGCCAGCAGTTACGTCCAATCCGGAAACACCATATATTTT.

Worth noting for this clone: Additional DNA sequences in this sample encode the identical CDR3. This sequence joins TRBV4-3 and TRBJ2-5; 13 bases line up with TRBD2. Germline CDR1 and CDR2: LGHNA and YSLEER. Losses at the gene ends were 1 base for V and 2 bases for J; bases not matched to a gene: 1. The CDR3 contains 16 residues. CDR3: CASSQGLAGGQETQYF. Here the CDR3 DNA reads TGCGCCAGCAGCCAAGGACTAGCGGGGGGACAAGAGACCCAGTACTTC.

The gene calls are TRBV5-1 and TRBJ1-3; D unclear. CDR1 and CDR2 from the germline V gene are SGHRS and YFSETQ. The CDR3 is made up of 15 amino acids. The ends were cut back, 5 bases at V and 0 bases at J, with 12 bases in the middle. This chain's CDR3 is CASRPPGTSGNTIYF. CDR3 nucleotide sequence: TGCGCCAGCAGACCTCCGGGAACCTCTGGAAACACCATATATTTT.

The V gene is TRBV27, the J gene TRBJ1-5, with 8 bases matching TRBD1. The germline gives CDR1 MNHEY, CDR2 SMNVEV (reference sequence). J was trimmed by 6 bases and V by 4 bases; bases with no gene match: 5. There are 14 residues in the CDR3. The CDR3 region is CASSSDRGGQPQHF. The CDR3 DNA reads TGTGCCAGCAGTTCCGACAGGGGAGGTCAGCCCCAGCATTTT.

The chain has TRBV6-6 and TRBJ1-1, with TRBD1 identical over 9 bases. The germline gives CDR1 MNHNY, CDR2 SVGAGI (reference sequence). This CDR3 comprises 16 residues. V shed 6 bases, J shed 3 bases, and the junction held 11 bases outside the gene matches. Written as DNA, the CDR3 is TGTGCCAGCAGCTACACAACAGGGGGCCTGCACACTGAAGCTTTCTTT. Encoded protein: CASSYTTGGLHTEAFF.